Listed below are T cell receptor beta chains from one sample, sequenced in a study of PD-L1 blockade in urothelial cancer. Clones were read by immunoSEQ multiplex PCR, and TCRdb kept only the in-frame ones, dropping some. The data show 90,000 or so clones, with roughly 89% seen just once and under 2% held by the top ten. The starting material was PBMCs, obtained around atezolizumab (anti-PD-L1) treatment. The source is a man aged 60-69 years with urothelial cancer. The CDR3 runs from the conserved cysteine through the conserved F or W. The D gene is left open where the match is weak.

CSVAGQGASGANVLTF | TGCAGCGTTGCGGGACAGGGAGCGTCTGGGGCCAACGTCCTGACTTTC | TRBD1 | TRBJ2-6 | TRBV29-1 | 16
CATTGTSHYNEQFF | TGTGCCACCACCGGGACTAGCCACTACAATGAGCAGTTCTTC | TRBD2 | TRBJ2-1 | TRBV2 | 14
CASADRGGFQPQHF | TGTGCCAGCGCGGACAGGGGAGGCTTTCAGCCCCAGCATTTT | TRBD1 | TRBJ1-5 | TRBV19 | 14
CASSRMGTSDADTQYF | TGTGCCAGCAGCCGAATGGGGACTAGCGACGCAGATACGCAGTATTTT | TRBD2 | TRBJ2-3 | TRBV7-2 | 16
CASGTPTRGGNTIYF | TGTGCCAGCGGTACTCCTACCCGGGGAGGAAACACCATATATTTT | . | TRBJ1-3 | TRBV9 | 15
CAIMSPGRGGNTIYF | TGTGCCATCATGAGCCCGGGCCGGGGAGGAAACACCATATATTTT | . | TRBJ1-3 | TRBV10-3 | 15
CAWMQGFNQPQHF | TGTGCCTGGATGCAGGGTTTCAATCAGCCCCAGCATTTT | . | TRBJ1-5 | TRBV30 | 13
CASSPGLARSTDTQYF | TGCGCCAGCAGCCCCGGACTAGCGCGTAGCACAGATACGCAGTATTTT | TRBD2 | TRBJ2-3 | TRBV4-3 | 16
CASSMLAGGPETQYF | TGTGCCAGCAGCATGCTAGCGGGGGGGCCGGAGACCCAGTACTTC | TRBD2 | TRBJ2-5 | TRBV11-2 | 15
CASSSPLSAGGLPDTQYF | TGTGCCAGCAGCTCGCCCCTTTCAGCGGGGGGGCTGCCAGATACGCAGTATTTT | TRBD2 | TRBJ2-3 | TRBV7-2 | 18
CASSLDPFGGIGEQFF | TGTGCCAGCAGCTTAGACCCCTTCGGGGGGATAGGGGAGCAGTTCTTC | TRBD2 | TRBJ2-1 | TRBV11-3 | 16
CASSLAAVTLNTEAFF | TGTGCCAGCAGCCTCGCAGCGGTTACATTGAACACTGAAGCTTTCTTT | . | TRBJ1-1 | TRBV27 | 16
CARPLSDRGGTEAFF | TGTGCCAGACCACTGTCAGACAGGGGAGGAACTGAAGCTTTCTTT | TRBD1 | TRBJ1-1 | TRBV7-4 | 15
CASSLVLTGSSYEQYF | TGTGCCAGCAGCTTAGTTTTAACAGGTAGCTCCTACGAGCAGTACTTC | . | TRBJ2-7 | TRBV7-9 | 16
CASSPPGLAVQETQYF | TGTGCCAGCAGCCCTCCCGGACTAGCGGTACAAGAGACCCAGTACTTC | TRBD2 | TRBJ2-5 | TRBV7-2 | 16